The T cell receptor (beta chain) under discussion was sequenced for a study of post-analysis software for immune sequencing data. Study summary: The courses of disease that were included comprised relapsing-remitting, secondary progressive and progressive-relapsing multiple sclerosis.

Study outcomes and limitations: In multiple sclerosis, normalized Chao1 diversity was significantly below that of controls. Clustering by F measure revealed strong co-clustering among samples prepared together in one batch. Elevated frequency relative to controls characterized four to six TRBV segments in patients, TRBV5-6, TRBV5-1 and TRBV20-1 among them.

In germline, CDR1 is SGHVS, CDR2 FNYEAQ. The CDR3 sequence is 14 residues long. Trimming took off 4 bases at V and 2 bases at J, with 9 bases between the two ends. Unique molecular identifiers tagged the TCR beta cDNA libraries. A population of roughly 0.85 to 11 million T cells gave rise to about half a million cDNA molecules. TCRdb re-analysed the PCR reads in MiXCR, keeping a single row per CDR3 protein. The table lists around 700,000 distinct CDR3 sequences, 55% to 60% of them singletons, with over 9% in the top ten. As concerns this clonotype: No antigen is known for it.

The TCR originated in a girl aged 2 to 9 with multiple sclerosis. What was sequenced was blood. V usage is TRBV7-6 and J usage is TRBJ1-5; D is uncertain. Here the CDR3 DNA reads TGTGCCAGCAGCTCCGACGCGGGCAATCAGCCCCAGCATTTT. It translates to CASSSDAGNQPQHF.